This T cell receptor (beta chain) came from a study of T-cell reconstitution after alpha-beta-depleted transplantation in children. The study's findings and limits: T-cell counts and diversity were attributed mostly to newly produced T cells one year after transplant. Recipient T cells and thymic progenitors that survived were the source of the high TCRbeta diversity seen at day 60 in some patients. Reports say that about two months after transplant, the alpha-beta T cells came out of several hundred graft clones that had expanded.

Trimming removed 0 bases at V and 4 bases at J, with 12 bases between. The CDR3 is 14 amino acids. CDR1 and CDR2 (germline): SQVTM, ANQGSEA. For this clonotype: Its antigen is as yet unknown.

The library targeted TCRbeta and was prepared with unique molecular identifiers. Using its own MiXCR run on the PCR reads, TCRdb lists one record per CDR3 protein. The sample carries approximately 210,000 distinct CDR3 sequences, roughly 15% recorded once. This sequence originates from a male patient aged 2 to 9 who had a stem cell transplant for acute lymphoblastic leukemia, so the T cells may come from the graft donor. The starting material was PBMCs, mostly from graft donor cells, obtained 360 days after TCRalphabeta/CD19-depleted stem cell transplant. V usage is TRBV29-1 and J usage is TRBJ2-5; no clear D. The CDR3 is CSVEDRAVRETQYF. The CDR3 coding sequence is TGCAGCGTTGAAGATCGGGCGGTCCGAGAGACCCAGTACTTC.